The 31 T cell receptor beta chains in this list originate from one sample, sequenced in a study of blood T cell repertoires in COVID-19. Using immunoSEQ multiplex PCR, the repertoire was profiled, and TCRdb retains in-frame clones only, with some absent. This table has a few hundred thousand clones, about nine tenths appearing once. The sample comprised peripheral blood. The source of these receptors is a woman aged 40 to 50 with acute or convalescent COVID-19.

This clone was observed a single time. The V and J genes are TRBV3-1 (or the pseudogene TRBV3-2) and TRBJ1-4; D call uncertain. This CDR3 is 16 amino acids long. V was clipped by 1 base and J by 4 bases, with 13 bases between them. CDR1 and CDR2 from the germline V gene are LGHDT and YNNKEL (reference sequence). The CDR3 here is CASSQVLGVLNEKLFF. CDR3 DNA sequence: TGTGCCAGCAGCCAAGTACTCGGGGTGCTTAATGAAAAACTGTTTTTT.

The chain combines TRBV5-1 with TRBJ2-1; D gene unclear. Germline loops: CDR1 SGHRS, CDR2 YFSETQ. The CDR3 extends over 13 amino acids. Trimming left V 0 bases short and J 7 bases short, with 8 bases between. The CDR3 reads CASSLEYRNEQFF. Written as DNA, the CDR3 is TGCGCCAGCAGCTTGGAGTACCGGAATGAGCAGTTCTTC. Using reference TRBV5-1 and TRBJ2-1 for the parts outside the CDR3, the full variable domain is KAGVTQTPRYLIKTRGQQVTLSCSPISGHRSVSWYQQTPGQGLQFLFEYFSETQRNKGNFPGRFSGRQFSNSRSEMNVSTLELGDSALYLCASSLEYRNEQFFGPGTRLTVL.

This CDR3 reads CASSHQDSGDTQYF. In DNA, the CDR3 is TGTGCCAGCAGTCACCAGGATTCAGGGGATACGCAGTATTTT. The chain is built from TRBV6-5 and TRBJ2-3; the D gene is possibly TRBD1 (5 bases). This CDR3 comprises 14 residues. Deletions cut 5 bases from V and 6 bases from J, with 15 bases between. Germline V gene sequence: CDR1 MNHEY, CDR2 SVGAGI.

This clone was detected only once. The V call is TRBV4-1, the J call TRBJ2-5; 15 bases align to TRBD2. Looked up from germline, CDR1 is MGHRA and CDR2 is YSYEKL. The CDR3 is 19 amino acids. The ends lost 4 bases at V and 2 bases at J; junction bases unmatched: 11. The CDR3: CASSLQWTSGGGRQETQYF. DNA of the CDR3: TGCGCCAGCAGCCTCCAATGGACTAGCGGGGGGGGGAGGCAAGAGACCCAGTACTTC.

This rearrangement joins TRBV3-1 (or the pseudogene TRBV3-2) to TRBJ1-2; unclear D gene. The CDR3 is made up of 14 amino acids. Trimming took off 4 bases at V and 7 bases at J, with 16 bases between the two ends. Germline CDR1 reads LGHDT; CDR2 reads YNNKEL (reference sequence). The CDR3 DNA sequence: TGTGCCAGCAGCCGCTCGAGTGAGGAGGTTGGCTACACCTTC. Translation gives CASSRSSEEVGYTF.

The V and J genes are TRBV6-6 and TRBJ1-2; the D is unclear. Germline V gene lookup returns CDR1 MNHNY and CDR2 SVGAGI (reference sequence). The CDR3 extends over 13 amino acids. The V end was cut by 2 bases, the J end by 6 bases, with 10 bases between. CDR3 coding DNA: TGTGCCAGCAGTTACCACCCGGGTGATGGCTACACCTTC. It specifies CASSYHPGDGYTF.

The gene calls are TRBV7-2 and TRBJ1-2, with D hard to call. This CDR3 region has 13 residues. Germline CDR1 is SGHTA and CDR2 is FQGNSA. V lost 8 bases, J lost 0 bases, and 10 bases lay in between. The CDR3 protein is CASGLLANYGYTF. As DNA, the CDR3 is TGTGCCAGCGGACTCTTAGCTAACTATGGCTACACCTTC.

V and J are TRBV19 and TRBJ1-2; D may be TRBD1 (5 bases). The V and J ends lost 8 bases and 2 bases respectively, with 12 bases between them. Germline lookup yields CDR1 LNHDA and CDR2 SQIVND (reference sequence). This CDR3 contains 13 residues. CDR3 bases: TGTGCCAGTTCGACAGCACCCAACTATGGCTACACCTTC. It codes for CASSTAPNYGYTF.

This CDR3 reads CASSPPWGTGALQETQYF. The CDR3 DNA is TGTGCCAGCTCACCACCGTGGGGGACAGGGGCCCTACAAGAGACCCAGTACTTC. The chain has TRBV18 and TRBJ2-5; 10 bases align to TRBD1. V shed 0 bases, J shed 2 bases, and the junction held 9 bases outside the gene matches. Germline assignment: CDR1 KGHSH and CDR2 LQKENI. This CDR3 comprises 18 residues.

The chain links TRBV11-2 to TRBJ1-6, with 7 bases that match TRBD1. Germline V CDR1 and CDR2: SGHAT, FQNNGV. This CDR3 has 17 amino acids. The junction had 11 bases not matched to a gene; V was cut back by 5 bases and J by 4 bases. The CDR3 sequence is CASSPSGGVTYNSPLHF. Written as DNA, the CDR3 is TGTGCCAGCAGCCCTTCAGGGGGTGTAACGTATAATTCACCCCTCCACTTT.

This sequence joins TRBV28 and TRBJ1-1, with unresolved D. The CDR3 consists of 16 residues. V dropped 5 bases and J dropped 5 bases, with 21 bases sitting between them. The germline V gene has CDR1 MDHEN and CDR2 SYDVKM. The CDR3 DNA follows: TGTGCCAGCAGTCCCCCGTTGTATCGCCCGGGGACTGAAGCTTTCTTT. Encoded protein: CASSPPLYRPGTEAFF.

This chain connects TRBV12-5 to TRBJ2-5, with a weak D call TRBD2 (5 bases). V lost 0 bases to trimming and J lost 1 base, with 24 bases between them. This CDR3 has 20 amino acids. Germline-derived CDR1 and CDR2 are LGHNT and FRNRAP. For the CDR3, the DNA is TGTGCTAGTGGTTTGGTAATAGCTTCTGAGAGGGTGGGGTTCCAAGAGACCCAGTACTTC. Encoded protein: CASGLVIASERVGFQETQYF.

Here the CDR3 reads CASSFRTGAYGYTF. CDR3 nucleotide sequence: TGTGCCAGCAGCTTCCGGACAGGGGCCTATGGCTACACCTTC. The genes are TRBV5-6 and TRBJ1-2; TRBD1 agrees at 9 bases. The junction had 3 bases not matched to a gene; V was cut back by 2 bases and J by 4 bases. The CDR3 loop spans 14 amino acids. CDR1 and CDR2 from the germline V gene are SGHDT and YYEEEE.

V is TRBV18 and J is TRBJ2-3, with 8 nucleotides matching TRBD1. Losses at the gene ends were 5 bases for V and 2 bases for J; bases not matched to a gene: 18. Germline CDR1 is KGHSH and CDR2 is LQKENI. The CDR3 runs 19 residues. CDR3 amino acids: CASSLGAHIRQGTTDTQYF. CDR3 DNA sequence: TGTGCCAGCTCATTGGGCGCCCACATTAGACAGGGGACCACAGATACGCAGTATTTT.

About this clone: This sample also contains other DNA sequences that code for the same CDR3. This chain uses TRBV2 with TRBJ2-5, with 15 bases identical to TRBD2. Trimming took 5 bases from V and 2 from J; bases not matched to a gene: 3. This CDR3 region has 16 residues. The germline CDR1 and CDR2 sequences are SNHLY and FYNNEI. CDR3 nucleotide sequence: TGTGCCAGCAGTTTAGGACTAGCGGGGGGGCAAGAGACCCAGTACTTC. It translates to CASSLGLAGGQETQYF.

This rearrangement joins TRBV30 to TRBJ2-3, with D uncertain. CDR1 and CDR2 (germline): GTSNPN, SVGIG (reference sequence). Trimming took off 1 base at V and 6 bases at J, with 5 bases between the two ends. The CDR3 has 11 amino acids. The CDR3 bases are TGTGCCTGGAGTGATGCGGATACGCAGTATTTT. Protein: CAWSDADTQYF.

The gene calls are TRBV18 and TRBJ1-1; possibly TRBD1 for D (5 bases). This CDR3 spans 18 amino acids. Trimming removed 6 bases at V and 1 base at J, with 24 bases between. Germline assignment: CDR1 KGHSH and CDR2 LQKENI. In DNA form, the CDR3 reads TGTGCCAGCTCCCACCTCTATATCAGGCTCGGGGGGAACACTGAAGCTTTCTTT. Amino acid sequence: CASSHLYIRLGGNTEAFF.

This clone was counted a single time. V is TRBV15 and J is TRBJ1-2; 7 bases are a match to TRBD1. With 4 bases clipped from V and 2 bases from J, the junction kept 7 bases outside the gene matches. The CDR3 extends over 15 amino acids. Germline CDR1 reads LNHNV; CDR2 reads YYDKDF (reference sequence). This CDR3 reads CATSMMLGQNYGYTF. CDR3 DNA sequence: TGTGCCACCAGCATGATGTTGGGACAGAACTATGGCTACACCTTC.

The genes are TRBV6-6 and TRBJ2-1; D may be TRBD1 (6 bases). This CDR3 is built from 12 residues. V lost 5 bases, J lost 9 bases, and 11 bases lay in between. Germline CDR1 MNHNY, CDR2 SVGAGI (reference sequence). CDR3 sequence reads: CASSPQGLEQFF. CDR3 nucleotides: TGTGCCAGCAGTCCACAGGGCCTTGAGCAGTTCTTC.

CDR3: CASQTTGGLIEAFF. The CDR3 region has the DNA TGTGCCAGCCAGACTACAGGGGGCCTTATTGAAGCTTTCTTT. The gene calls are TRBV27 and TRBJ1-1, with 9 nucleotides matching TRBD1. With 8 bases clipped from V and 7 bases from J, the junction kept 11 bases outside the gene matches. CDR1 is MNHEY and CDR2 is SMNVEV in the germline V gene (reference sequence). The length of the CDR3 is 14 residues.

V gene TRBV5-8 combines with J gene TRBJ1-1; D remains unclear. The ends were cut back, 7 bases at V and 0 bases at J, with 16 bases in the middle. Germline V gene sequence: CDR1 SGHTS, CDR2 YDEGEE. The CDR3 is 15 residues long. The CDR3 DNA is TGTGCCAGCTACGGAGGCGTTGTGATGAACACTGAAGCTTTCTTT. As protein: CASYGGVVMNTEAFF.

This clone was observed a single time. J is TRBJ2-1 and V is TRBV29-1, with TRBD2 identical over 8 bases. Germline V gene sequence: CDR1 SQVTM, CDR2 ANQGSEA. CDR3 size: 15 residues. V dropped 3 bases and J dropped 0; count of bases not matched to a gene: 4. The CDR3 nucleotides read TGCAGCGTTGAGGGCAGCGGGAGCTCCTACAATGAGCAGTTCTTC. Translation: CSVEGSGSSYNEQFF.

The rearrangement joins TRBV3-1 (or the pseudogene TRBV3-2) to TRBJ2-7, with 11 bases lining up with TRBD2. V shed 3 bases and J 4 bases; nucleotides not matched to a gene: 5. Germline CDR1 and CDR2: LGHDT and YNNKEL (reference sequence). This CDR3 is built from 15 residues. The CDR3 coding sequence is TGTGCCAGCAGCCATCAGTCTAGCGGGGGGTACGAGCAGTACGTC. Translation gives CASSHQSSGGYEQYV.

The CDR3 is CASSQNQGNYGYTF. DNA for the CDR3: TGTGCCAGCAGCCAAAACCAGGGAAATTATGGCTACACCTTC. This rearrangement joins TRBV14 to TRBJ1-2, with D possibly TRBD1 on 5 matching bases. V was cut by 2 bases and J by 5 bases, with 12 bases left in between. The germline CDR1 and CDR2 sequences are SGHDN and FVKESK. The CDR3 has 14 amino acids.

The chain joins TRBV5-1 to TRBJ2-5; 8 nucleotides line up with TRBD2. After removal of 0 bases from V and 2 bases from J, the junction contained 3 bases not matched to a gene. Germline CDR1 SGHRS, CDR2 YFSETQ. The CDR3 is made up of 15 amino acids. The CDR3 here is CASSLGVAGQETQYF. The CDR3 DNA is TGCGCCAGCAGCTTGGGGGTAGCGGGGCAAGAGACCCAGTACTTC. Full variable domain (remainder filled in from reference TRBV5-1 and TRBJ2-5): KAGVTQTPRYLIKTRGQQVTLSCSPISGHRSVSWYQQTPGQGLQFLFEYFSETQRNKGNFPGRFSGRQFSNSRSEMNVSTLELGDSALYLCASSLGVAGQETQYFGPGTRLLVL.

The chain links TRBV5-4 to TRBJ1-6; a weak D match, TRBD1 (5 bases). The CDR3 has 15 residues. Per the germline V gene, CDR1 is SGHNT and CDR2 is YYREEE (reference sequence). V lost 2 bases and J 10 bases, leaving 16 bases between the germline ends. In nucleotides, the CDR3 is TGTGCCAGCAGCTTTCGGCATAGGGGTGACTCACCCCTCCACTTT. Its translation: CASSFRHRGDSPLHF.

J is TRBJ1-2 and V is TRBV4-1; possible D gene TRBD1, 6 bases. V dropped 4 bases and J dropped 0 bases, with 15 bases sitting between them. CDR1 and CDR2 from the germline V gene are MGHRA and YSYEKL. This CDR3 spans 16 amino acids. CDR3 region: CASSPFRTEANYGYTF. The CDR3 nucleotides read TGCGCCAGCAGCCCATTTCGGACAGAAGCTAACTATGGCTACACCTTC.

This clone was observed a single time. The V gene is TRBV6-5, the J gene TRBJ1-2; TRBD1 might be the D (5 bases). The germline V gene encodes CDR1 MNHEY and CDR2 SVGAGI. The CDR3 contains 13 residues. V lost 0 bases and J 7 bases, leaving 9 bases between the germline ends. The CDR3 DNA reads TGTGCCAGCAGTTACTCAGCGGGGGGTGGCTACACCTTC. Translated: CASSYSAGGGYTF.

This chain connects TRBV10-3 to TRBJ2-3, with TRBD2 identical over 7 bases. The CDR3 sequence is 14 residues long. From germline, CDR1 is ENHRY and CDR2 SYGVKD. Trimming took 10 bases from V and 2 from J; bases not matched to a gene: 9. Written as DNA, the CDR3 is TGTGCCACATACCCTGGGACTACCACAGATACGCAGTATTTT. As protein: CATYPGTTTDTQYF.

The chain couples TRBV11-2 to TRBJ2-7, with D hard to call. In germline, CDR1 is SGHAT, CDR2 FQNNGV. Trimming pared 1 base from V and 5 bases from J, leaving 9 bases between. The length of the CDR3 is 13 residues. CDR3 amino acids: CASSLVGAHEQYV. The CDR3 DNA sequence: TGTGCCAGCAGCTTAGTTGGAGCCCACGAGCAGTACGTC.

The chain carries TRBV19 and TRBJ1-2; D may be TRBD1 (5 bases). V was shortened by 6 bases and J by 4 bases, with 24 bases between the two germline ends. This CDR3 has 17 residues. Germline assignment: CDR1 LNHDA and CDR2 SQIVND (reference sequence). The CDR3 protein is CASSQDRPGMSLYGYTF. The CDR3 region has the DNA TGTGCCAGTAGCCAAGACAGACCGGGTATGTCACTCTATGGCTACACCTTC.